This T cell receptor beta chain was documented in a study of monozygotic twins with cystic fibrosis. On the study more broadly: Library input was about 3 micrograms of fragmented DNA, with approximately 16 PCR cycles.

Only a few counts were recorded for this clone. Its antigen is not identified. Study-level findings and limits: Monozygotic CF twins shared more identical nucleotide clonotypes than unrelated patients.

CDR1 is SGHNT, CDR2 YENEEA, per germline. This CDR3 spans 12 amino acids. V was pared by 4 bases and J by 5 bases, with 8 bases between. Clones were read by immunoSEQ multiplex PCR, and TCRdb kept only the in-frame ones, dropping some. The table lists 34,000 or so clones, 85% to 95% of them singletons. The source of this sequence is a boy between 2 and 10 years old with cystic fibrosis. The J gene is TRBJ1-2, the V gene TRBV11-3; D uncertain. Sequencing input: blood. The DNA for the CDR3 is TGTGCCAGCAGCTACAACGGGTATGGCTACACCTTC. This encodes CASSYNGYGYTF.